This T cell receptor beta chain was obtained from a study of cytomegalovirus exposure and HLA in healthy donors. Study-wide results and caveats: Among TCR sequences, most were rare, though some public TCRs appeared in many donors.

On this clone: Its antigen is not known. This same CDR3 is encoded by further DNA sequences in the sample.

Trimming shortened V by 1 base and J by 4 bases, and 5 bases separated the two germline ends. Per germline, CDR1 SGHTA and CDR2 FQGNSA. The CDR3 is 13 residues long. In the PCR, 60 Vbeta and 13 Jbeta primers were used. Clones were sequenced by immunoSEQ multiplex PCR, and TCRdb holds only the in-frame ones, with some missing. This repertoire shows about 140,000 clones, about 70% found once; its top ten account for around 3.2%. This chain joins TRBV7-2 and TRBJ1-5; D gene ambiguous. The sequencing input was PBMCs. This sequence originates from a man aged 40-49 years in good health and CMV-seronegative. This CDR3 reads CASSLDQNQPQHF. CDR3 nucleotide sequence: TGTGCCAGCAGCTTAGATCAGAATCAGCCCCAGCATTTT.